This T cell receptor beta chain was sequenced in a study of molecular identifiers for immune sequencing clone quantification. Study-wide background: Replicate runs used RNA from about 20,000 or 100,000 naive CD8 cells, which was split five ways into aliquots, and four of those aliquots were then sequenced.

Germline V lookup: CDR1 MNHEY, CDR2 SVGAGI. This CDR3 comprises 19 residues. Trimming took 2 bases from V and 0 from J; bases not matched to a gene: 10. TCRdb called the PCR reads again in MiXCR, with one record for every CDR3 protein. The sample consists of 460,000 or so distinct CDR3 sequences, roughly 25% of them appearing once. Material for sequencing was naive CD8+ T cells from blood, with Jurkat cell RNA spiked in. Sample subset: FACS-sorted CD8+CD4-CCR7+CD45RA+ naive T cells. This clonotype was sampled from a human donor in good health. Some libraries in this study had Jurkat cell RNA spiked in. V gene TRBV6-5 combines with J gene TRBJ2-2, with 9 nucleotides matching TRBD1. The CDR3 region has the DNA TGTGCCAGCAGTTACCATATCTTCGGACAGGGGACGAACACCGGGGAGCTGTTTTTT. Translation gives CASSYHIFGQGTNTGELFF.